The table lists the clone carrying this T cell receptor (beta chain) with a few counts. What it binds is unknown. The CDR3 runs to 14 residues. Per the germline V gene, CDR1 is MNHEY and CDR2 is SVGAGI. The ends were cut back, 6 bases at V and 4 bases at J, with 13 bases in the middle. Next came a second PCR, run for about 7 to 12 cycles, which used a sample-barcoded 5' primer along with a J-beta primer mix. All samples gave at least 3 million CDR3-containing paired-end reads. One entry per CDR3 protein results from TCRdb running MiXCR on the 5' RACE reads. The sample shows some 1,500,000 distinct CDR3 sequences, approximately 42% of them seen only once. The sample comes from a study of blood T cells in healthy people across ages. Findings and caveats of the study: Lack of knowledge of donor CMV status possibly confounded expanded clonotype changes.

Isolation recovered at least 6 million PBMCs from every sample. The chain is built from TRBV6-5 and TRBJ2-1; the D gene could be TRBD1 or TRBD2 (5 bases each). The sequenced sample was blood. This clonotype originated in a woman in her late teens or twenties in good health. The CDR3 region is CASSRDPAYNEQFF. CDR3 in DNA: TGTGCCAGCAGCCGGGACCCGGCTTACAATGAGCAGTTCTTC.